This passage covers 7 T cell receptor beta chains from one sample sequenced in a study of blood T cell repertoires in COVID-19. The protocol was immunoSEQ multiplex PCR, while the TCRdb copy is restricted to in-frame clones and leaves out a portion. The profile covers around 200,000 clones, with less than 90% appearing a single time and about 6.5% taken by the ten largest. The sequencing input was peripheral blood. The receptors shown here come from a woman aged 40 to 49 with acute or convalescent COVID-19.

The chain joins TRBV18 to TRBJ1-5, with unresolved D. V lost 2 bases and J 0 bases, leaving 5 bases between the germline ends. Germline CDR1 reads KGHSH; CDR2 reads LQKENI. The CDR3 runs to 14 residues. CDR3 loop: CASSPTYSNQPQHF. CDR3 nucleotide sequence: TGTGCCAGCTCACCAACTTATAGCAATCAGCCCCAGCATTTT.

CDR3: CASSFRQGAPGELFF. Written as DNA, the CDR3 is TGCGCCAGCAGCTTCAGGCAGGGGGCCCCCGGGGAGCTGTTTTTT. V is TRBV5-1 and J is TRBJ2-2; 8 bases map to TRBD1. CDR1 and CDR2 from the germline V gene are SGHRS and YFSETQ. The CDR3 sequence is 15 residues long. V lost 2 bases, J lost 6 bases, and 6 bases stayed unmatched.

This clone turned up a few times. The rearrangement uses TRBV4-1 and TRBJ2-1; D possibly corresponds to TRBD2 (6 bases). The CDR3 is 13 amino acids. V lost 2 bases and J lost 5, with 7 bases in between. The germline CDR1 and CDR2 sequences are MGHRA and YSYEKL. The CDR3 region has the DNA TGCGCCAGCAGCCAAACGGGGGACAATGAGCAGTTCTTC. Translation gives CASSQTGDNEQFF.

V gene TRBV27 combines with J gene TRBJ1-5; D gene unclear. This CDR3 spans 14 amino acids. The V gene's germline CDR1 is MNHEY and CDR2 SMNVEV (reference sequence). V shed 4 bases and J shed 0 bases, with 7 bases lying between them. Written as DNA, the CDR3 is TGTGCCAGCAGTTCTACGGGTAGCAATCAGCCCCAGCATTTT. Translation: CASSSTGSNQPQHF.

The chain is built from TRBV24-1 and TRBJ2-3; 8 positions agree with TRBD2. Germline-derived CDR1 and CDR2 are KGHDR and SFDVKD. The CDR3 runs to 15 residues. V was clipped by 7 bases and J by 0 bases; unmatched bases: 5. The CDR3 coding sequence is TGTGCCACCAGCGGGGGGGGTCTGAGCACAGATACGCAGTATTTT. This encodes CATSGGGLSTDTQYF.

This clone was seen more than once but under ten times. CDR3 amino acids: CASGPVSGAGTEAFF. The CDR3, as DNA: TGCGCCAGCGGGCCGGTATCAGGGGCGGGCACTGAAGCTTTCTTT. V and J are TRBV5-1 and TRBJ1-1; TRBD1 might be the D (6 bases). Deletions cut 7 bases from V and 4 bases from J, with 20 bases between. Germline CDR1 reads SGHRS; CDR2 reads YFSETQ. The CDR3 has 15 amino acids. The full variable domain, its missing parts supplied by reference TRBV5-1 and TRBJ1-1, is KAGVTQTPRYLIKTRGQQVTLSCSPISGHRSVSWYQQTPGQGLQFLFEYFSETQRNKGNFPGRFSGRQFSNSRSEMNVSTLELGDSALYLCASGPVSGAGTEAFFGQGTRLTVV.

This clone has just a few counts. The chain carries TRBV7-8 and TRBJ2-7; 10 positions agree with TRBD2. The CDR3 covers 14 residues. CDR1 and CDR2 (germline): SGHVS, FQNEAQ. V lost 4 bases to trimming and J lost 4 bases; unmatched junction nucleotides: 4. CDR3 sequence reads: CASSSGTSAYEQYF. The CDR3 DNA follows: TGTGCCAGCAGCTCCGGGACTAGCGCATACGAGCAGTACTTC.